This T cell receptor beta chain was recorded in a study of human T cells and chemical hapten exposure. About the research overall: After 6 days, upper back 0.01% DPC patch tests were scored.

TCRdb re-called the RACE reads with MiXCR, one entry per CDR3 protein. The table has 95,000 to 150,000 distinct CDR3 sequences, about 14% seen once; the top ten hold approximately 2.8%. Time point: pre-sensitization, week 0. Stated treatment: therapeutic diphenylcyclopropenone sensitization with weekly scalp DPC. This clonotype turned up a few times. Its target is not known. The study, taken as a whole, reports: Expanded TCRs were compared with controls, and the expanded TCRs formed significantly more large CDR3 similarity clusters.

The clonotype originates from a woman younger than 35 with alopecia areata. Some clones in this sample may be carry-over from other donors' samples. The sequencing here drew on whole blood, taken in connection with sensitization to the hapten diphenylcyclopropenone (DPC).

CDR3 protein: CASSSSGETYEQYF. CDR3 sequence (DNA): TGTGCCAGCAGCTCTAGCGGGGAGACCTACGAGCAGTACTTC. The chain recombines TRBV13 with TRBJ2-7; TRBD2 agrees at 9 bases. V gave up 4 bases and J gave up 2 bases; unmatched junction bases: 3. Germline V CDR1 and CDR2: PRHDT, FYEKMQ (reference sequence). This CDR3 has 14 residues.